These 30 T cell receptor beta chains share one sample of origin, sequenced in a study of CD8 T cells in Susac syndrome. Random hexamers were used to reverse transcribe an amount of about 0.5 to 1 ug RNA. TCRdb analysed the immunoSEQ multiplex PCR reads with MiXCR anew, one entry per CDR3 protein. The sample yields fewer than 150,000 distinct CDR3 sequences, approximately 95% seen once. The sequencing input was CD8+ T cells from PBMCs. These receptor sequences come from a human donor in good health.

This rearrangement joins TRBV29-1 to TRBJ1-2, with TRBD1 matching 7 bases. The CDR3 contains 15 residues. V dropped 0 bases and J dropped 5; count of bases not matched to a gene: 9. Per germline, CDR1 SQVTM and CDR2 ANQGSEA. In DNA, the CDR3 is TGCAGCGTTGAAGATTGGAGGGACAGAAAATATGGCTACACCTTC. This encodes CSVEDWRDRKYGYTF.

The chain recombines TRBV19 with TRBJ2-7; possible D gene TRBD2, 7 bases. Germline loops: CDR1 LNHDA, CDR2 SQIVND (reference sequence). Trimming removed 4 bases at V and 2 bases at J, with 12 bases between. This CDR3 comprises 14 residues. The CDR3 is CASSTGGFAYEQYF. CDR3 sequence (DNA): TGTGCCAGTAGTACGGGGGGCTTCGCCTACGAGCAGTACTTC.

Written as DNA, the CDR3 is TGTGCCAGCAGCTTAGTACGGGGCGGGTACAATGAGCAGTTCTTC. Encoded protein: CASSLVRGGYNEQFF. V and J are TRBV7-9 and TRBJ2-1; D could derive from TRBD1 or TRBD2 (5 bases each). The CDR3 runs 15 residues. V was cut by 1 base and J by 4 bases, with 11 bases left in between. CDR1 and CDR2 (germline): SEHNR, FQNEAQ (reference sequence).

This chain uses TRBV20-1 with TRBJ1-5; TRBD1 aligns across 7 bases. V dropped 1 base and J dropped 6; count of bases not matched to a gene: 9. The germline gives CDR1 DFQATT, CDR2 SNEGSKA (reference sequence). CDR3 size: 15 residues. The CDR3 spells CSARGRDSYPQPQHF. CDR3 sequence (DNA): TGCAGTGCTAGAGGCCGGGACAGCTACCCTCAGCCCCAGCATTTT.

The chain couples TRBV23-1 to TRBJ2-7; TRBD2 matches at 15 bases. Being an ORF, TRBV23-1 has a function that is uncertain. The J segment lost 7 bases and the V segment lost 5 bases, leaving 6 bases of the junction unmatched. The CDR3 is made up of 15 amino acids. DNA for the CDR3: TGCGCCAGCAGTGAGAGTGGACTAGCGGGAGGGGAGCAGTACTTC. It yields the protein CASSESGLAGGEQYF.

This chain connects TRBV29-1 to TRBJ2-1; D uncertain. CDR3 size: 14 residues. V was cut by 0 bases and J by 5 bases, with 11 bases left in between. Germline values: CDR1 SQVTM, CDR2 ANQGSEA. CDR3 protein: CSVEDQKDNNEQFF. As DNA, the CDR3 is TGCAGCGTTGAAGATCAGAAGGATAACAATGAGCAGTTCTTC.

This sequence joins TRBV30 and TRBJ2-5; 7 bases fit TRBD2. The CDR3 extends over 14 amino acids. Trimming took 1 base from V and 4 from J; bases not matched to a gene: 6. The germline V gene encodes CDR1 GTSNPN and CDR2 SVGIG (reference sequence). The CDR3 bases are TGTGCCTGGAGTGCCCCCCCGGGGGGAGAGACCCAGTACTTC. It translates to CAWSAPPGGETQYF.

The rearrangement joins TRBV15 to TRBJ2-7; TRBD2 aligns across 7 bases. From germline, CDR1 is LNHNV and CDR2 YYDKDF (reference sequence). This CDR3 region has 14 residues. Losses at the gene ends were 4 bases for V and 2 bases for J; bases not matched to a gene: 5. The CDR3 region has the DNA TGTGCCACCAGCACGGGAAGCGGGGCCTACGAGCAGTACTTC. This encodes CATSTGSGAYEQYF.

This clonotype was seen a single time. The chain recombines TRBV2 with TRBJ2-7; D call uncertain. The CDR3 has 11 amino acids. CDR1 SNHLY and CDR2 FYNNEI come from the germline V gene. V was shortened by 0 bases and J by 8 bases, with 5 bases between the two germline ends. CDR3 sequence: CASSEARQQYF. As DNA, the CDR3 is TGTGCCAGCAGTGAAGCGCGACAGCAGTACTTC. Complete variable domain (other parts from reference TRBV2 and TRBJ2-7): EPEVTQTPSHQVTQMGQEVILRCVPISNHLYFYWYRQILGQKVEFLVSFYNNEISEKSEIFDDQFSVERPDGSNFTLKIRSTKLEDSAMYFCASSEARQQYFGPGTRLTVT.

The chain is built from TRBV6-2 or TRBV6-3 and TRBJ2-1; D is uncertain. CDR1 is MNHEY and CDR2 is SVGEGT in the germline V gene. The length of the CDR3 is 11 residues. V gave up 3 bases and J gave up 7 bases, with 4 bases separating them. The CDR3 sequence: CASSYINEQFF. In DNA form, the CDR3 reads TGTGCCAGCAGTTATATTAATGAGCAGTTCTTC.

This clonotype has a handful of counts. The chain carries TRBV29-1 and TRBJ2-3; D not certain. This CDR3 is built from 12 residues. V was cut by 4 bases and J by 0 bases, with 5 bases left in between. The germline V gene encodes CDR1 SQVTM and CDR2 ANQGSEA. CDR3 nucleotides: TGCAGCGTTGCCACCAGCACAGATACGCAGTATTTT. Its translation is CSVATSTDTQYF.

The V call is TRBV30, the J call TRBJ1-5; TRBD1 might be the D (5 bases). Germline CDR1 GTSNPN, CDR2 SVGIG (reference sequence). The V gene lost 1 base and the J gene lost 1 base, with 14 bases spanning the gap. This CDR3 contains 16 residues. CDR3 in amino acids: CAWSARTGTSNQPQHF. CDR3 nucleotides: TGTGCCTGGAGTGCCCGGACGGGGACGAGCAATCAGCCCCAGCATTTT.

V usage is TRBV20-1 and J usage is TRBJ2-7; 11 bases match TRBD1. V shed 5 bases and J 2 bases; nucleotides not matched to a gene: 14. The CDR3 is 17 amino acids. Germline CDR1 reads DFQATT; CDR2 reads SNEGSKA (reference sequence). The CDR3 sequence is CSARGGTGGFYPYEQYF. The CDR3, as DNA: TGCAGTGCTCGAGGTGGGACAGGGGGTTTCTATCCCTACGAGCAGTACTTC.

This chain links TRBV28 with TRBJ2-5, with 8 nucleotides matching TRBD1. CDR1 MDHEN and CDR2 SYDVKM come from the germline V gene. This CDR3 has 14 amino acids. V lost 5 bases and J lost 5; bases outside the gene matches: 7. CDR3: CASSPDRGMETQYF. CDR3 in DNA: TGTGCCAGCAGTCCCGACAGGGGAATGGAGACCCAGTACTTC.

The chain links TRBV27 to TRBJ2-3; D is perhaps TRBD1 or TRBD2 (5 bases each). This CDR3 comprises 13 residues. The germline CDR1 and CDR2 sequences are MNHEY and SMNVEV (reference sequence). V was cut by 4 bases and J by 4 bases, with 9 bases left in between. Here the CDR3 reads CASSWQGPDTQYF. The CDR3 nucleotides read TGTGCCAGCAGTTGGCAGGGACCAGATACGCAGTATTTT.

This chain links TRBV27 with TRBJ2-3; 7 bases are a match to TRBD2. This CDR3 is built from 15 residues. CDR1 is MNHEY, CDR2 SMNVEV, per germline (reference sequence). With V trimmed by 6 bases and J by 5 bases, 11 bases remained unmatched. The CDR3 reads CASRLGEGLGDTQYF. The CDR3 nucleotides are TGTGCCAGCAGACTGGGGGAGGGCCTAGGAGATACGCAGTATTTT.

The CDR3 DNA reads as TGTGCCTGGAGGTTGGCAGGGGACACCGGGGAGCTGTTTTTT. As protein: CAWRLAGDTGELFF. This chain links TRBV30 with TRBJ2-2; D may be TRBD1 (6 bases). CDR1 GTSNPN and CDR2 SVGIG come from the germline V gene (reference sequence). The CDR3 covers 14 residues. V lost 3 bases and J 3 bases, leaving 11 bases between the germline ends.

J is TRBJ1-1 and V is TRBV11-2, with TRBD1 matching over 8 bases. Germline V gene data show CDR1 as SGHAT and CDR2 as FQNNGV. This CDR3 contains 13 residues. V shed 10 bases and J 3 bases; nucleotides not matched to a gene: 7. CDR3 sequence (DNA): TGTGCCAACGCAGGGGGCCCCCACACTGAAGCTTTCTTT. It encodes CANAGGPHTEAFF.

The chain links TRBV29-1 to TRBJ2-1; 7 nucleotides agree with TRBD2. Trimming took 8 bases from V and 1 from J; bases not matched to a gene: 5. CDR1 SQVTM and CDR2 ANQGSEA come from the germline V gene. The CDR3 has 13 amino acids. CDR3 amino acids: CSLASGSYNEQFF. In DNA form, the CDR3 reads TGCAGCCTCGCTAGCGGTTCCTACAATGAGCAGTTCTTC.

The table lists this clonotype with a count of one. The rearrangement joins TRBV27 to TRBJ2-3; a possible D gene is TRBD1 (5 bases). The V gene lost 4 bases and the J gene lost 4 bases, with 12 bases spanning the gap. Germline V gene sequence: CDR1 MNHEY, CDR2 SMNVEV (reference sequence). This CDR3 region has 14 residues. The CDR3 sequence is CASSWQGTADTQYF. CDR3 DNA: TGTGCCAGCAGTTGGCAGGGTACGGCAGATACGCAGTATTTT.

This chain uses TRBV5-6 with TRBJ2-1; D ambiguous. This CDR3 contains 11 residues. The germline V gene encodes CDR1 SGHDT and CDR2 YYEEEE. Trimming shortened V by 0 bases and J by 10 bases, and 5 bases separated the two germline ends. CDR3 in amino acids: CASSLGWEQFF. In DNA form, the CDR3 reads TGTGCCAGCAGCTTGGGGTGGGAGCAGTTCTTC. Combining the CDR3 with reference TRBV5-6 and TRBJ2-1 gives the whole variable domain DAGVTQSPTHLIKTRGQQVTLRCSPKSGHDTVSWYQQALGQGPQFIFQYYEEEERQRGNFPDRFSGHQFPNYSSELNVNALLLGDSALYLCASSLGWEQFFGPGTRLTVL.

This chain connects TRBV29-1 to TRBJ1-1; D call uncertain. Between the trimmed V and J ends, which lost 3 bases and 3 bases, there was a span of 8 bases. Germline values: CDR1 SQVTM, CDR2 ANQGSEA. The CDR3 has 12 amino acids. The CDR3, as DNA: TGCAGCGTTGAGAAAAGCGACACTGAAGCTTTCTTT. This encodes CSVEKSDTEAFF.

This chain joins TRBV15 and TRBJ1-1; D perhaps matches TRBD1 (5 bases). There are 16 residues in the CDR3. CDR1 and CDR2 (germline): LNHNV, YYDKDF (reference sequence). V shed 0 bases and J shed 1 base, with 12 bases lying between them. CDR3 residues: CATSRDPQGGNTEAFF. The DNA for the CDR3 is TGTGCCACCAGCAGAGATCCCCAGGGCGGGAACACTGAAGCTTTCTTT.

The sample holds one count of this clonotype. J is TRBJ2-3 and V is TRBV29-1; possibly TRBD1 for D (5 bases). With 0 bases removed from V and 1 base from J, the gap between germline ends came to 8 bases. The CDR3 extends over 14 amino acids. Germline assignment: CDR1 SQVTM and CDR2 ANQGSEA. The CDR3 spells CSVEDGRGTDTQYF. CDR3 nucleotide sequence: TGCAGCGTTGAAGATGGCAGGGGCACAGATACGCAGTATTTT.

V is TRBV7-9 and J is TRBJ2-1; a weak D match, TRBD2 (5 bases). Germline CDR1 is SEHNR and CDR2 is FQNEAQ (reference sequence). V dropped 5 bases and J dropped 12 bases, with 17 bases sitting between them. This CDR3 has 13 residues. CDR3 amino acids: CASSPGSDRGQFF. The CDR3 DNA reads TGTGCCAGCAGCCCGGGATCCGACCGGGGGCAGTTCTTC.

The chain joins TRBV15 to TRBJ1-1; D is perhaps TRBD1 (5 bases). The CDR3 totals 15 residues. The germline CDR1 and CDR2 sequences are LNHNV and YYDKDF (reference sequence). V dropped 5 bases and J dropped 0 bases, with 13 bases sitting between them. The CDR3 sequence: CATSAGTPMNTEAFF. The CDR3, as DNA: TGTGCCACCAGCGCCGGGACGCCCATGAACACTGAAGCTTTCTTT.

The V gene is TRBV6-2 or TRBV6-3, the J gene TRBJ2-5; tentative D call: TRBD2 (6 bases). From germline, CDR1 is MNHEY and CDR2 SVGEGT. The CDR3 is 16 amino acids. Trimming left V 0 bases short and J 5 bases short, with 16 bases between. The CDR3 protein is CASSYSSLERVETQYF. In DNA, the CDR3 is TGTGCCAGCAGTTACTCGAGTCTTGAGCGGGTCGAGACCCAGTACTTC.

The chain employs TRBV12-3 or TRBV12-4 and TRBJ2-7; unclear D gene. V shed 2 bases and J shed 3 bases, with 11 bases lying between them. CDR3 size: 14 residues. CDR3 residues: CASSLSGTSYEQYF. For the CDR3, the DNA is TGTGCCAGCAGTTTAAGTGGAACCAGCTACGAGCAGTACTTC.

The chain joins TRBV7-8 to TRBJ2-1, with D tentatively TRBD2 (5 bases). The CDR3 length is 14 residues. Per germline, CDR1 SGHVS and CDR2 FQNEAQ. V lost 2 bases and J lost 8, with 13 bases in between. The CDR3 spells CASSLYGSIYEQFF. The CDR3 nucleotides read TGTGCCAGCAGCTTATATGGGAGTATATATGAGCAGTTCTTC.

This clonotype was seen just once. The chain carries TRBV24-1 and TRBJ1-2; D possibly corresponds to TRBD1 (5 bases). V lost 9 bases and J lost 7, with 11 bases in between. Germline V gene data show CDR1 as KGHDR and CDR2 as SFDVKD. The length of the CDR3 is 11 residues. The CDR3 protein is CATSQGSGYTF. The CDR3 nucleotides read TGTGCCACCTCCCAGGGCTCTGGCTACACCTTC.